This T cell receptor (beta chain) was identified in a study of blood T cell repertoires in COVID-19. Study as a whole: COVID-19 samples, acute and convalescent, were from the United States, Italy and Spain. Sample material is recorded as cDNA or gDNA derived from T cells, B-cell-depleted T cells, or PBMCs.

As processed by the authors: From reference gene primer amplification, estimates of nucleated cell counts were derived. TCRdb's table, derived via immunoSEQ multiplex PCR, lists solely in-frame clones and lacks some. V, J and clone size reflect that table, while D and trimming were determined from the DNA. The sample lists about 150,000 clones; approximately 83% were seen once. Germline V gene lookup returns CDR1 GTSNPN and CDR2 SVGIG (reference sequence). CDR3 size: 19 residues. Trimming removed 3 bases from V and 6 bases from J; junction bases left unmatched: 18. The gene calls are TRBV30 and TRBJ1-6; TRBD1 aligns across 9 bases. The receptor was isolated from a man aged 70 or older with acute or convalescent COVID-19. The sample comprised peripheral blood. CDR3 bases: TGTGCCTGGAGCGTCCGAACAGGGGGCGATGAGCGGACTAATTCACCCCTCCACTTT. This codes for CAWSVRTGGDERTNSPLHF.